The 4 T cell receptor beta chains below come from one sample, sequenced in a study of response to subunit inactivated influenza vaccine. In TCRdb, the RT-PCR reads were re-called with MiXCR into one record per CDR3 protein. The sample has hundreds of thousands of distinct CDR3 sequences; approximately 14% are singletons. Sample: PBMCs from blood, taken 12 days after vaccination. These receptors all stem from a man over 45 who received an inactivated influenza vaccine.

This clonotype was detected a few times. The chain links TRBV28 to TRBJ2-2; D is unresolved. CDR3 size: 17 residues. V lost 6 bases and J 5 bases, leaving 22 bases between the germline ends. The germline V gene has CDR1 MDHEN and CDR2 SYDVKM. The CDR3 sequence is CASSPLGRTGWTGELFF. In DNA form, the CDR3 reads TGTGCCAGCAGCCCTCTTGGCAGGACGGGCTGGACCGGGGAGCTGTTTTTT.

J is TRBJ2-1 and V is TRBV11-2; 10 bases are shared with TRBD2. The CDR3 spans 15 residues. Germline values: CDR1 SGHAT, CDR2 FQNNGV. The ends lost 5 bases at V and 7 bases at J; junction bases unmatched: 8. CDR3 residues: CASSPEGAGGNEQFF. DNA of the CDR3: TGTGCCAGCAGCCCCGAGGGAGCGGGAGGGAATGAGCAGTTCTTC.

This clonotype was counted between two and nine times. CDR3 amino acids: CSGRQGAEQYF. In DNA form, the CDR3 reads TGCAGTGGTCGACAAGGCGCCGAGCAGTACTTC. The chain is built from TRBV20-1 and TRBJ2-7, with D unclear. The CDR3 spans 11 residues. V lost 7 bases and J lost 6, with 13 bases in between. The germline CDR1 and CDR2 sequences are DFQATT and SNEGSKA (reference sequence).

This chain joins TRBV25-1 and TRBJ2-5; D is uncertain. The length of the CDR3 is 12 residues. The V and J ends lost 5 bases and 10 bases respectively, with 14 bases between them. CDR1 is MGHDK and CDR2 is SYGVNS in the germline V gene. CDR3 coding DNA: TGTGCCAGCAGTATCCTGCTTTCGGACCAGTACTTC. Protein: CASSILLSDQYF.